Each of the 16 T cell receptor beta chains below was sequenced from the same sample in a study of CD8 T cells in Susac syndrome. Reverse transcription of roughly 0.5 to 1 ug RNA was performed with random hexamers. TCRdb used MiXCR to reprocess the immunoSEQ multiplex PCR reads, holding one entry per CDR3 protein. Counted here are about 80,000 distinct CDR3 sequences, 85% to 95% occurring once; the ten biggest clones make up about 0.27%. Sequenced input: CD8+ T cells from PBMCs. These receptors all come from a human donor in good health.

J is TRBJ2-3 and V is TRBV4-1; 7 nucleotides line up with TRBD1. The V gene's germline CDR1 is MGHRA and CDR2 YSYEKL. V was clipped by 5 bases and J by 0 bases; unmatched bases: 8. This CDR3 is 16 amino acids long. The CDR3 sequence: CASSFLGGRSTDTQYF. The CDR3 DNA sequence: TGCGCCAGCAGCTTCCTAGGGGGCCGGAGCACAGATACGCAGTATTTT.

This chain joins TRBV5-6 and TRBJ2-7; TRBD1 matches 8 bases. J gave up 4 bases and V 2 bases, and 8 bases lay outside the gene matches. This CDR3 spans 15 amino acids. Per the germline V gene, CDR1 is SGHDT and CDR2 is YYEEEE. CDR3 DNA sequence: TGTGCCAGCAGCTTCGGGCAGGGGGCCTGGTACGAGCAGTACGTC. Translation gives CASSFGQGAWYEQYV.

The V gene is TRBV15, the J gene TRBJ1-6; D call uncertain. The CDR3 has 13 amino acids. Germline V gene sequence: CDR1 LNHNV, CDR2 YYDKDF (reference sequence). V was pared by 1 base and J by 10 bases, with 8 bases between. The CDR3 protein is CATSRVAGSPLHF. As DNA, the CDR3 is TGTGCCACCAGCAGAGTCGCCGGGTCACCCCTCCACTTT. The full variable domain, its missing parts supplied by reference TRBV15 and TRBJ1-6, is DAMVIQNPRYQVTQFGKPVTLSCSQTLNHNVMYWYQQKSSQAPKLLFHYYDKDFNNEADTPDNFQSRRPNTSFCFLDIRSPGLGDTAMYLCATSRVAGSPLHFGNGTRLTVT.

This clonotype has a single count. The chain has TRBV9 and TRBJ1-1, with TRBD1 matching 7 bases. Germline V gives CDR1 SGDLS, CDR2 YYNGEE. This CDR3 is built from 15 residues. The V gene end was trimmed by 0 bases and the J gene end by 5 bases; junction bases not matched to a gene: 7. CDR3 nucleotides: TGTGCCAGCAGCGTAGGATCAGGGGGAGGGACTGAAGCTTTCTTT. Its translation is CASSVGSGGGTEAFF.

The chain uses TRBV29-1 and TRBJ2-2; 7 bases match TRBD1. V lost 4 bases and J lost 3; bases outside the gene matches: 5. Germline values: CDR1 SQVTM, CDR2 ANQGSEA. The CDR3 is 14 amino acids. CDR3 nucleotides: TGCAGCGTTGGATGGACAGGCGACACCGGGGAGCTGTTTTTT. Its protein is CSVGWTGDTGELFF.

CDR3: CASSQTVSSYEQYV. The CDR3 DNA reads TGCGCCAGCAGCCAGACAGTGAGCTCCTACGAGCAGTACGTC. V gene TRBV4-1 combines with J gene TRBJ2-7, with D maybe TRBD1 (5 bases). This CDR3 region has 14 residues. In germline, CDR1 is MGHRA, CDR2 YSYEKL. V was pared by 3 bases and J by 0 bases, with 9 bases between.

The rearrangement uses TRBV27 and TRBJ1-2, with a weak D call TRBD1 (6 bases). This CDR3 has 14 amino acids. Looked up from germline, CDR1 is MNHEY and CDR2 is SMNVEV (reference sequence). Deletions cut 8 bases from V and 3 bases from J, with 16 bases between. The DNA of the CDR3 is TGTGCCAGCGGTCCCAGGGGCCAGTACTATGGCTACACCTTC. Its translation: CASGPRGQYYGYTF.

The J gene is TRBJ2-7, the V gene TRBV5-6; possible D gene TRBD1, 6 bases. V lost 4 bases, J lost 6 bases, and 17 bases lay in between. The V gene's germline CDR1 is SGHDT and CDR2 YYEEEE. This CDR3 has 14 amino acids. CDR3: CASSTGIQGPEQYF. The CDR3 DNA is TGTGCCAGCAGCACCGGAATACAGGGACCCGAGCAGTACTTC.

This clonotype was detected only once. The rearrangement links TRBV20-1 to TRBJ2-7, with 9 positions matching TRBD1. The germline V gene encodes CDR1 DFQATT and CDR2 SNEGSKA (reference sequence). With 5 bases clipped from V and 4 bases from J, the junction kept 6 bases outside the gene matches. This CDR3 region has 13 residues. The CDR3 loop reads CSAADRGKYEQYF. The CDR3 nucleotides are TGCAGTGCTGCGGACAGGGGAAAGTACGAGCAGTACTTC.

Only one count was recorded for this clonotype. This rearrangement joins TRBV7-9 to TRBJ1-2; D is unclear. CDR3 length: 16 amino acids. The V and J ends lost 5 bases and 0 bases respectively, with 16 bases between them. CDR1 is SEHNR, CDR2 FQNEAQ, per germline (reference sequence). CDR3 bases: TGTGCCAGCAGCGTGAGATCTTCTCTATCTAACTATGGCTACACCTTC. This encodes CASSVRSSLSNYGYTF.

The rearrangement uses TRBV15 and TRBJ2-1; D possibly corresponds to TRBD2 (5 bases). The germline CDR1 and CDR2 sequences are LNHNV and YYDKDF (reference sequence). This CDR3 contains 16 residues. V gave up 1 base and J gave up 8 bases, with 18 bases separating them. CDR3 region: CATSRVRATAGDEQFF. CDR3 coding DNA: TGTGCCACCAGCAGAGTTAGAGCTACCGCCGGGGATGAGCAGTTCTTC.

V usage is TRBV18 and J usage is TRBJ2-7; either TRBD1 or TRBD2 may fit D (5 bases each). V was pared by 6 bases and J by 3 bases, with 15 bases between. This CDR3 is built from 14 residues. CDR1 is KGHSH and CDR2 is LQKENI in the germline V gene. CDR3 nucleotides: TGTGCCAGCTCTCTTGGGGGAGTAGGCTACGAGCAGTACGTC. It codes for CASSLGGVGYEQYV.

The rearrangement links TRBV6-6 to TRBJ2-1, with 8 nucleotides matching TRBD2. CDR1 is MNHNY, CDR2 SVGAGI, per germline (reference sequence). V trimming: 6 bases; J trimming: 7 bases; junction bases outside the gene matches: 8. The CDR3 sequence is 14 residues long. The CDR3 DNA reads TGTGCCAGCAGATCCGGGACTAGGGAGAATGAGCAGTTCTTC. Its protein product is CASRSGTRENEQFF.

This chain joins TRBV7-8 and TRBJ2-7; tentatively, D is TRBD1 or TRBD2 (5 bases each). V was trimmed by 5 bases and J by 5 bases, leaving 19 bases between them. Germline CDR1 is SGHVS and CDR2 is FQNEAQ. The CDR3 runs to 15 residues. CDR3 sequence: CASSLGTYMSDEQYV. The CDR3 region has the DNA TGTGCCAGCAGCCTTGGGACCTACATGAGTGACGAGCAGTACGTC.

For this clonotype: At one end, the junction sequence differs from germline, possibly due to a read error. V usage is TRBV5-6 and J usage is TRBJ2-5, with 10 bases lining up with TRBD2. The CDR3 loop spans 12 amino acids. Germline V lookup: CDR1 SGHDT, CDR2 YYEEEE. CDR3 loop: CASSFLGLAPDF. CDR3 DNA: TGTGCCAGCAGCTTCCTGGGACTAGCGCCAGACTTC.

The chain recombines TRBV24-1 with TRBJ2-1, with D perhaps matching TRBD1 (8 bases). The V end lost 2 bases, the J end lost 3 bases, and 13 bases lay between the germline ends. This CDR3 has 16 residues. Per the germline V gene, CDR1 is KGHDR and CDR2 is SFDVKD. Here the CDR3 DNA reads TGTGCCACCAGTGATTCGGGGGGACAGGTCTACAATGAGCAGTTCTTC. Residues: CATSDSGGQVYNEQFF.